Shown below are 30 T cell receptor beta chains from a single sample sequenced in a study of CD8 T cells in ankylosing spondylitis. MiXCR was run by TCRdb on the 5' RACE reads, yielding one entry per CDR3 protein. The table lists 230,000 or so distinct CDR3 sequences, 20% to 30% of them singletons, with around 0.58% in the top ten. Sequenced: blood, either unsorted or a sorted T cell fraction (not recorded which). The receptors were gathered from a male donor with ankylosing spondylitis or in good health (not recorded which).

As regards this clonotype: This may be a read error, as it is one base from a much larger clone. The chain employs TRBV6-1 and TRBJ1-4, with a tentative D call TRBD1 (6 bases). Germline V gene sequence: CDR1 MNHNS, CDR2 SASEGT. This CDR3 contains 15 residues. V was clipped by 6 bases and J by 0 bases, with 11 bases between them. The CDR3 sequence: CASRSGQTTNEKLFF. CDR3 DNA sequence: TGTGCCAGCAGATCCGGACAGACAACTAATGAAAAACTGTTTTTT.

This clonotype was seen repeatedly, ten times or more. The chain employs TRBV20-1 and TRBJ2-7, with 7 bases aligning to TRBD1. J was trimmed by 5 bases and V by 5 bases; bases with no gene match: 6. CDR1 DFQATT and CDR2 SNEGSKA come from the germline V gene (reference sequence). The CDR3 contains 12 residues. CDR3 amino acids: CSADDRVHEQYF. The DNA of the CDR3 is TGCAGTGCTGATGACAGGGTCCACGAGCAGTACTTC.

The chain is built from TRBV20-1 and TRBJ2-1, with D possibly TRBD2 on 6 matching bases. Germline CDR1 and CDR2: DFQATT and SNEGSKA (reference sequence). This CDR3 is 15 amino acids long. V gave up 3 bases and J gave up 7 bases, with 19 bases separating them. DNA for the CDR3: TGCAGTGCTAGTTCAGCGGGTAAACTGGGGAATGAGCAGTTCTTC. Translated: CSASSAGKLGNEQFF.

Here the CDR3 DNA reads TGCAGTGCTAGTTATCGCTGGGCAGGGGTGTTCAACGAGCAGTACTTC. This gives the protein CSASYRWAGVFNEQYF. V and J are TRBV20-1 and TRBJ2-7, with a weak D call TRBD1 (6 bases). The germline V and J ends were trimmed by 3 bases and 5 bases, with 23 bases remaining between them. The CDR3 runs 16 residues. The germline gives CDR1 DFQATT, CDR2 SNEGSKA (reference sequence).

V is TRBV15 and J is TRBJ2-1; D not resolved. The V end was cut by 0 bases, the J end by 8 bases, with 2 bases between. Germline V lookup: CDR1 LNHNV, CDR2 YYDKDF (reference sequence). The CDR3 runs to 11 residues. The CDR3 sequence: CATSRDYEQFF. CDR3 sequence (DNA): TGTGCCACCAGCAGAGACTATGAGCAGTTCTTC.

A few counts support this clonotype. The V and J genes are TRBV12-3 or TRBV12-4 and TRBJ1-2; 7 nucleotides align to TRBD1. This CDR3 comprises 13 residues. V dropped 4 bases and J dropped 3; count of bases not matched to a gene: 2. The CDR3 loop is CASSSDRDYGYTF. DNA of the CDR3: TGTGCCAGCAGTTCCGACAGGGACTATGGCTACACCTTC.

This sequence joins TRBV15 and TRBJ2-1; possibly TRBD2 for D (6 bases). The V end lost 3 bases, the J end lost 9 bases, and 15 bases lay between the germline ends. The CDR3 is 14 residues long. The V gene's germline CDR1 is LNHNV and CDR2 YYDKDF (reference sequence). CDR3 nucleotide sequence: TGTGCCACCAGCAGTGATCTAGCGCGGGTTGAGCAGTTCTTC. It yields the protein CATSSDLARVEQFF.

This chain joins TRBV20-1 and TRBJ2-7, with 7 positions matching TRBD2. The CDR3 spans 15 residues. V lost 0 bases to trimming and J lost 2 bases; unmatched junction nucleotides: 7. Germline values: CDR1 DFQATT, CDR2 SNEGSKA (reference sequence). CDR3 loop: CSARDEGGTAYEQYF. DNA of the CDR3: TGCAGTGCTAGAGATGAGGGAGGGACGGCCTACGAGCAGTACTTC.

This clonotype has a count of ten or more. The V and J genes are TRBV18 and TRBJ2-3; D is uncertain. The CDR3 sequence is 13 residues long. Germline V CDR1 and CDR2: KGHSH, LQKENI. V was cut by 3 bases and J by 3 bases, with 7 bases left in between. CDR3 sequence: CASSPIVTDTQYF. DNA of the CDR3: TGTGCCAGCTCACCGATAGTAACAGATACGCAGTATTTT.

The chain recombines TRBV12-5 with TRBJ2-5, with TRBD1 identical over 8 bases. Looked up from germline, CDR1 is LGHNT and CDR2 is FRNRAP. J lost 5 bases, V lost 5 bases, and 7 bases had no gene match. The CDR3 is 14 residues long. The CDR3 DNA reads TGTGCTAGTGGTCCAGGGGGCTTCGACGAGACCCAGTACTTC. This codes for CASGPGGFDETQYF.

The gene calls are TRBV12-3 or TRBV12-4 and TRBJ1-4; 9 positions match TRBD1. CDR3 length: 15 amino acids. Germline trimming cut 5 bases from V and 3 bases from J; bases unmatched to any gene: 4. The CDR3 coding sequence is TGTGCCAGCAGTCCACAGGGGGCAGCTAATGAAAAACTGTTTTTT. Residues: CASSPQGAANEKLFF.

The sample holds many counts of this clonotype. This chain's CDR3 is CASSHGFTSDTQYF. The DNA for the CDR3 is TGCGCCAGCAGCCATGGATTCACCTCAGATACGCAGTATTTT. The chain has TRBV4-1 and TRBJ2-3; unclear D gene. The CDR3 is made up of 14 amino acids. The germline V gene encodes CDR1 MGHRA and CDR2 YSYEKL. Trimming took 3 bases from V and 4 from J, leaving 11 bases between them.

This clonotype was seen more than once but under ten times. The chain couples TRBV20-1 to TRBJ1-2; D call uncertain. The CDR3 totals 13 residues. V gave up 3 bases and J gave up 2 bases, with 10 bases separating them. The germline CDR1 and CDR2 sequences are DFQATT and SNEGSKA (reference sequence). CDR3 nucleotides: TGCAGTGCTAGTCCCAGCTCGAACTATGGCTACACCTTC. The encoded protein is CSASPSSNYGYTF.

The chain is built from TRBV4-2 and TRBJ2-1; a possible D gene is TRBD1 (7 bases). Trimming cost V 0 bases and J 4 bases, with 13 bases left between them. The CDR3 totals 16 residues. Germline V gene data show CDR1 as LGHNA and CDR2 as YNFKEQ. The CDR3 nucleotides read TGTGCCAGCAGCCAAGATGCAGGGGGGCGGTACAATGAGCAGTTCTTC. Encoded protein: CASSQDAGGRYNEQFF.

This clonotype has a count of ten or more. The chain employs TRBV15 and TRBJ2-1, with a possible D match to TRBD2 (6 bases). The CDR3 sequence is 14 residues long. The V gene lost 0 bases and the J gene lost 9 bases, with 12 bases spanning the gap. Germline CDR1 and CDR2: LNHNV and YYDKDF (reference sequence). CDR3 sequence: CATSRDQVGGEQFF. The CDR3 DNA sequence: TGTGCCACCAGCAGAGACCAGGTGGGGGGTGAGCAGTTCTTC.

The chain combines TRBV10-3 with TRBJ2-1, with D unclear. V lost 2 bases, J lost 8 bases, and 13 bases lay in between. Germline V gene data show CDR1 as ENHRY and CDR2 as SYGVKD. The CDR3 totals 14 residues. The CDR3 is CAISEGPASDEQFF. The CDR3 nucleotides read TGTGCCATCAGTGAGGGCCCAGCCTCCGATGAGCAGTTCTTC.

At least ten counts were recorded for this clonotype. DNA for the CDR3: TGTGCCAGCAGCTTGGGGGGGACTCGCACAGATACGCAGTATTTT. Amino acid sequence: CASSLGGTRTDTQYF. The V call is TRBV7-2, the J call TRBJ2-3; 7 bases align to TRBD2. CDR3 size: 15 residues. The germline V gene encodes CDR1 SGHTA and CDR2 FQGNSA. The V segment lost 3 bases and the J segment 1 base; nucleotides outside the gene matches: 4.

This clonotype was found many times. The chain recombines TRBV20-1 with TRBJ1-6; D unresolved. V was cut by 3 bases and J by 7 bases, with 7 bases left in between. The length of the CDR3 is 12 residues. Germline CDR1 DFQATT, CDR2 SNEGSKA (reference sequence). The CDR3 DNA sequence: TGCAGTGCTAGTCTTCCCAATTCACCCCTCCACTTT. Protein: CSASLPNSPLHF.

This clonotype was seen a few times. The chain employs TRBV5-4 and TRBJ1-1; TRBD1 might be the D (5 bases). CDR1 and CDR2 from the germline V gene are SGHNT and YYREEE (reference sequence). This CDR3 contains 15 residues. V lost 4 bases, J lost 1 base, and 14 bases lay in between. The CDR3 is CASSPQPTGNTEAFF. The CDR3 DNA follows: TGTGCCAGCAGCCCACAGCCTACAGGGAACACTGAAGCTTTCTTT.

The rearrangement joins TRBV10-3 to TRBJ2-7; 8 bases are shared with TRBD1. The CDR3 extends over 14 amino acids. Trimming removed 8 bases from V and 1 base from J; junction bases left unmatched: 7. Germline assignment: CDR1 ENHRY and CDR2 SYGVKD. CDR3 coding DNA: TGTGCCATCCGCAGGGGGCTTGGGTCCTACGAGCAGTACTTC. Translated: CAIRRGLGSYEQYF.

The chain has TRBV28 and TRBJ2-5; D might be TRBD2 (5 bases). The germline V and J ends were trimmed by 6 bases and 4 bases, with 15 bases remaining between them. Per germline, CDR1 MDHEN and CDR2 SYDVKM. The CDR3 has 14 amino acids. CDR3 coding DNA: TGTGCCAGCAGACTATCACCGGGGATAGAGACCCAGTACTTC. It is translated as CASRLSPGIETQYF.

The chain has TRBV6-6 and TRBJ1-2; D uncertain. Germline loops: CDR1 MNHNY, CDR2 SVGAGI (reference sequence). The CDR3 has 12 amino acids. Trimming removed 4 bases at V and 7 bases at J, with 10 bases between. The CDR3 sequence is CASSLEGGGYTF. DNA for the CDR3: TGTGCCAGCAGTTTGGAGGGCGGTGGCTACACCTTC.

This clonotype was observed a handful of times. This rearrangement joins TRBV29-1 to TRBJ2-3, with 8 bases matching TRBD2. The CDR3 sequence is 12 residues long. V lost 3 bases and J lost 5; bases outside the gene matches: 1. Germline V CDR1 and CDR2: SQVTM, ANQGSEA. CDR3 nucleotides: TGCAGCGTTGAGGCGGGGGGAGATACGCAGTATTTT. Its translation is CSVEAGGDTQYF.

Worth noting for this clonotype: A single base separates this from a much larger clone, so it may be a read error. V is TRBV28 and J is TRBJ2-7, with D perhaps given as TRBD1 or TRBD2 (6 bases each). The ends were cut back, 10 bases at V and 0 bases at J, with 19 bases in the middle. The CDR3 is made up of 15 amino acids. Per the germline V gene, CDR1 is MDHEN and CDR2 is SYDVKM. CDR3 DNA: TGTGCCATCGTCTATCTCGGGGGCCCCTCCTACGAGCAGTACTTC. Translation gives CAIVYLGGPSYEQYF.

Ten or more counts support this clonotype. The CDR3 loop is CSARSGAQPQHF. CDR3 nucleotide sequence: TGCAGTGCTAGATCGGGGGCACAGCCCCAGCATTTT. This sequence joins TRBV20-1 and TRBJ1-5; tentatively, D is TRBD1 (6 bases). The V and J ends lost 2 bases and 7 bases respectively, with 9 bases between them. The CDR3 loop spans 12 amino acids. The V gene's germline CDR1 is DFQATT and CDR2 SNEGSKA (reference sequence).

With respect to this clonotype: The junction does not match germline at one end; this may be a read error. The CDR3 protein is CASSFTRVF. For the CDR3, the DNA is TGTGCCAGCAGTTTTACCCGCGTCTTT. This rearrangement joins TRBV12-3 or TRBV12-4 to TRBJ1-6, with D unclear. The CDR3 is 9 residues long.

This clonotype was seen only a few times. This chain uses TRBV6-1 with TRBJ2-5; possibly TRBD2 for D (6 bases). V dropped 9 bases and J dropped 5 bases, with 19 bases sitting between them. Germline-derived CDR1 and CDR2 are MNHNS and SASEGT. The CDR3 is 14 residues long. The CDR3 protein is CASKRDSGRETQYF. The CDR3 nucleotides are TGTGCCAGTAAACGGGACTCCGGTCGGGAGACCCAGTACTTC.

This clonotype showed up many times. The rearrangement joins TRBV4-2 to TRBJ2-3; either TRBD1 or TRBD2 may fit D (5 bases each). Germline V gives CDR1 LGHNA, CDR2 YNFKEQ. V was clipped by 1 base and J by 7 bases, with 18 bases between them. This CDR3 is built from 16 residues. CDR3 loop: CASSQAEGPNPNTQYF. The CDR3 bases are TGTGCCAGCAGCCAAGCCGAGGGGCCAAACCCTAATACGCAGTATTTT.

This clonotype occurred many times. The chain employs TRBV24-1 and TRBJ2-7; a possible D gene is TRBD2 (5 bases). In germline, CDR1 is KGHDR, CDR2 SFDVKD. Trimming removed 0 bases from V and 12 bases from J, with 11 bases in between. The CDR3 runs 12 residues. CDR3 DNA sequence: TGTGCCACCAGTGATTTGCCGAGGGCCGGGTACTTC. It codes for CATSDLPRAGYF.

The rearrangement uses TRBV20-1 and TRBJ2-2; 7 bases map to TRBD1. Per the germline V gene, CDR1 is DFQATT and CDR2 is SNEGSKA (reference sequence). V lost 7 bases and J lost 2; bases outside the gene matches: 13. This CDR3 has 16 amino acids. In DNA form, the CDR3 reads TGCAGTGTTAAGCTCCGGGACAGCTTTAACACCGGGGAGCTGTTTTTT. This translates into CSVKLRDSFNTGELFF.